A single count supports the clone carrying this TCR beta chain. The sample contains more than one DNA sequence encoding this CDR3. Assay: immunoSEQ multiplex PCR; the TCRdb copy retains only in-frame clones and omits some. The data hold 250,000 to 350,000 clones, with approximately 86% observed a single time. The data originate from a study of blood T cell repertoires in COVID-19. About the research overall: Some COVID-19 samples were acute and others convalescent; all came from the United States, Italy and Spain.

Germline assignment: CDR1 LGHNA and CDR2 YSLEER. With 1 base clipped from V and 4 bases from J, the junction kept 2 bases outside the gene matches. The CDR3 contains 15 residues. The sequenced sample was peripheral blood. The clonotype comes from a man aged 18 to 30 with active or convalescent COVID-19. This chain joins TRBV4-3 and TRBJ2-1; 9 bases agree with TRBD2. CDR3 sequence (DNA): TGCGCCAGCAGCCAAGGGCTAGCGGGGTACAATGAGCAGTTCTTC. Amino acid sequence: CASSQGLAGYNEQFF.